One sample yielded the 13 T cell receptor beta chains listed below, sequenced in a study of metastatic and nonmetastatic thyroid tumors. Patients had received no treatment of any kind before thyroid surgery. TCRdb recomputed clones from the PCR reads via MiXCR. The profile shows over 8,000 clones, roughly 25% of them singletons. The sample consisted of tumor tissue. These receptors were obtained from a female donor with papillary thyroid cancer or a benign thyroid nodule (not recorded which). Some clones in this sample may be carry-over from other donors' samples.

The CDR3 region is CASSYFKTGTGDTDTQYF. The CDR3 DNA follows: TGTGCCAGCAGTTACTTTAAAACCGGGACTGGAGACACAGATACGCAGTATTTT. The chain uses TRBV6-5 and TRBJ2-3; a weak D match, TRBD2 (6 bases). Germline V gene sequence: CDR1 MNHEY, CDR2 SVGAGI. This CDR3 has 18 residues. Trimming shortened V by 1 base and J by 2 bases, and 19 bases separated the two germline ends.

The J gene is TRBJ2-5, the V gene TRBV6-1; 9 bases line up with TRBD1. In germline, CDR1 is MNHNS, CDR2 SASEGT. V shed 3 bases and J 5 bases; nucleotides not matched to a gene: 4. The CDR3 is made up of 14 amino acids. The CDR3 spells CASSDTGGLETQYF. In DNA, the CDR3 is TGTGCCAGCAGTGACACAGGGGGCTTGGAGACCCAGTACTTC.

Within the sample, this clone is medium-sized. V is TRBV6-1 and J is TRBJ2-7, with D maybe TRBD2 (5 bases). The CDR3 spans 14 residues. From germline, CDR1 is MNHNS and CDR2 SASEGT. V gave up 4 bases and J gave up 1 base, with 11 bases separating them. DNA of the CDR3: TGTGCCAGCAGTGCTCTAGCAACATCCTACGAGCAGTACTTC. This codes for CASSALATSYEQYF.

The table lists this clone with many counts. For the CDR3, the DNA is TGCGCCAGCAGCTTGGCCCCTAGCGGGGGGGTATACTACGAGCAGTACTTC. Protein: CASSLAPSGGVYYEQYF. The V gene is TRBV5-1, the J gene TRBJ2-7; 12 bases are a match to TRBD2. Losses at the gene ends were 0 bases for V and 3 bases for J; bases not matched to a gene: 7. This CDR3 comprises 17 residues. Germline lookup yields CDR1 SGHRS and CDR2 YFSETQ.

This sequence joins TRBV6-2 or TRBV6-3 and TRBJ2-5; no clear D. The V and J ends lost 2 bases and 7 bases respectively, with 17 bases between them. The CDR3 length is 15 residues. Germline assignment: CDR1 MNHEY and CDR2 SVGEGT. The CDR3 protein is CASSYPPDRVGTQYF. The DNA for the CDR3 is TGTGCCAGCAGTTACCCCCCCGACCGGGTGGGGACCCAGTACTTC.

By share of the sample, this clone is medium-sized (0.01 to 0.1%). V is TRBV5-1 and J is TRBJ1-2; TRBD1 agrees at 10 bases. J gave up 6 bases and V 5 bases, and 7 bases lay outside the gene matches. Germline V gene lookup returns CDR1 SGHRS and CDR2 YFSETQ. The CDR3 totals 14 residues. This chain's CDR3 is CASRSGQGSDGYTF. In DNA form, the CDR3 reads TGCGCCAGCAGGTCGGGACAGGGGAGTGATGGCTACACCTTC.

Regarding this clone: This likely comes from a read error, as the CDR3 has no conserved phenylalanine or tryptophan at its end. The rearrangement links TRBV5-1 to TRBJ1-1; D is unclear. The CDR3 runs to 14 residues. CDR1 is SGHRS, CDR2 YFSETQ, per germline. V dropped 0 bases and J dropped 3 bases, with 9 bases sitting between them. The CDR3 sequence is CASSLAGCDTEAFL. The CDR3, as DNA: TGCGCCAGCAGCTTGGCGGGGTGTGACACTGAAGCTTTCTTA.

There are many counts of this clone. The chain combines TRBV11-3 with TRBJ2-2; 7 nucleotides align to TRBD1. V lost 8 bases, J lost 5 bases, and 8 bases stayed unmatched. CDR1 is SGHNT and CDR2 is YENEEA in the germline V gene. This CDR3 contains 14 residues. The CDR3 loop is CASGRTGPTGELFF. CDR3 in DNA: TGTGCCAGCGGACGGACAGGTCCAACCGGGGAGCTGTTTTTT.

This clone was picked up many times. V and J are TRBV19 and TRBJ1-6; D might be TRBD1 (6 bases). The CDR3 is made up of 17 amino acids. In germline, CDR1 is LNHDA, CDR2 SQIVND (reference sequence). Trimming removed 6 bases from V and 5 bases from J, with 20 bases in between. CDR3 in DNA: TGTGCCAGTAGCCTGACCCGTGGGACAAACGATAATTCACCCCTCCACTTT. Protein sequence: CASSLTRGTNDNSPLHF. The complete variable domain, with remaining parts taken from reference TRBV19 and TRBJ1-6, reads DGGITQSPKYLFRKEGQNVTLSCEQNLNHDAMYWYRQDPGQGLRLIYYSQIVNDFQKGDIAEGYSVSREKKESFPLTVTSAQKNPTAFYLCASSLTRGTNDNSPLHFGNGTRLTVT.

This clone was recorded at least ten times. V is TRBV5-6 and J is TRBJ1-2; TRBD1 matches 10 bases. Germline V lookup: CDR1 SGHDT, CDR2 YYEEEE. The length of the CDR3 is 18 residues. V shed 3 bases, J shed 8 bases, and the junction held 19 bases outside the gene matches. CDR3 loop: CASSSPFGRQGATNGYTF. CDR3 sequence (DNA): TGTGCCAGCAGCTCTCCATTTGGCCGACAGGGGGCTACGAACGGCTACACCTTC.

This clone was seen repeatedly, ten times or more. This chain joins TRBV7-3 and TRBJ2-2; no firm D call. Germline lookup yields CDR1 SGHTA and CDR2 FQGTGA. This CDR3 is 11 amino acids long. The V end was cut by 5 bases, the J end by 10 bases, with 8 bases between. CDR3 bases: TGTGCCAGCAGCCTTTCCCCGGAGCTGTTTTTT. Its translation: CASSLSPELFF. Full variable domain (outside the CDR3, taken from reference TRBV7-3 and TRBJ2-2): GAGVSQTPSNKVTEKGKYVELRCDPISGHTALYWYRQSLGQGPEFLIYFQGTGAADDSGLPNDRFFAVRPEGSVSTLKIQRTERGDSAVYLCASSLSPELFFGEGSRLTVL.

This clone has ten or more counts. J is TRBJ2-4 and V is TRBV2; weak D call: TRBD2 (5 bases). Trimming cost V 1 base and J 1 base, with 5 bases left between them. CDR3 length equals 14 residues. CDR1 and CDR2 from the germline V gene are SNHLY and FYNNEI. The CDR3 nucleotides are TGTGCCAGCAGTGAAGGGGAGGCCAAAAACATTCAGTACTTC. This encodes CASSEGEAKNIQYF.

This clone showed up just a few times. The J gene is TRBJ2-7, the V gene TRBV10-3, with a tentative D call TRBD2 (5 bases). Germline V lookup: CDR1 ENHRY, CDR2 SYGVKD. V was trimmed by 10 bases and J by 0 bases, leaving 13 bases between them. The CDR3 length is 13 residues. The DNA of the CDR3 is TGTGCCAGCAGACTTCGGGACTCCTACGAGCAGTACTTC. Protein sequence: CASRLRDSYEQYF.